This T cell receptor beta chain was recorded in a study of beta chain features in type 1 diabetes. Expressed TCRB transcripts were sequenced after all isolated RNA was converted to cDNA. The repertoire was sequenced with immunoSEQ multiplex PCR; TCRdb's copy has only in-frame clones and lacks some. This table holds hundreds of thousands of clones, more than 12% found once. This clone was detected a few times. The antigen remains unidentified. CDR1 and CDR2 from the germline V gene are MDHEN and SYDVKM. The CDR3 totals 16 residues. J lost 6 bases, V lost 5 bases, and 13 bases had no gene match. Study-level findings and limits: PCR could preferentially amplify shorter templates, alike in patients and controls. Sequencing of cDNA might inflate the share of cells that strongly express TCR. A closer apparent resemblance between naive, central memory and Treg TCRB repertoires was seen in patients than in healthy donors. Patients with Type 1 diabetes showed moderately but significantly shorter TCRB CDR3s in all four CD4+ subsets.

Each donor gave one heparinised blood draw averaging around 120 mL. The sequenced material came from naive CD4+ T cells from blood. V gene TRBV28 combines with J gene TRBJ2-1; TRBD1 matches 7 bases. The TCR was taken from a man between 18 and 29 years old with type 1 diabetes. The CDR3 loop reads CASSPYRGAFTNEQFF. CDR3 coding DNA: TGTGCCAGCAGTCCGTACAGGGGCGCCTTTACCAATGAGCAGTTCTTC. Full variable domain (missing parts from reference TRBV28 and TRBJ2-1): DVKVTQSSRYLVKRTGEKVFLECVQDMDHENMFWYRQDPGLGLRLIYFSYDVKMKEKGDIPEGYSVSREKKERFSLILESASTNQTSMYLCASSPYRGAFTNEQFFGPGTRLTVL.